This passage covers 21 T cell receptor beta chains from one sample sequenced in a study of blood T cells in healthy people across ages. A second PCR of about 7 to 11 cycles used a sample-barcoded 5' primer and a J-beta primer mix. TCRdb used MiXCR to reprocess the 5' RACE reads, holding one entry per CDR3 protein. The data show 1.5 million or so distinct CDR3 sequences, with approximately 42% seen just once and 7% to 9% held by the top ten. The sample was blood. These receptors were obtained from a woman between 18 and 29 years old in good health.

With respect to this clonotype: One end of the junction fails to match germline, which may point to a read error. V usage is TRBV5-1 and J usage is TRBJ2-3; possibly TRBD1 for D (6 bases). The CDR3 sequence is 15 residues long. Germline lookup yields CDR1 SGHRS and CDR2 YFSETQ. CDR3 nucleotides: TGCGCCAGCAGCTCGGCAGGGGATGAGGGAGATACGCGGTATTTT. Its translation is CASSSAGDEGDTRYF. The variable domain in full, with the rest retrieved from reference TRBV5-1 and TRBJ2-3, is KAGVTQTPRYLIKTRGQQVTLSCSPISGHRSVSWYQQTPGQGLQFLFEYFSETQRNKGNFPGRFSGRQFSNSRSEMNVSTLELGDSALYLCASSSAGDEGDTRYFGPGTRLTVL.

The chain joins TRBV12-3 or TRBV12-4 to TRBJ1-5, with no clear D. The length of the CDR3 is 12 residues. The ends were cut back, 6 bases at V and 4 bases at J, with 7 bases in the middle. The CDR3 coding sequence is TGTGCCAGCAGAAACCTTAATCAGCCCCAGCATTTT. Its translation: CASRNLNQPQHF.

This clonotype was seen repeatedly, ten times or more. The chain couples TRBV6-5 to TRBJ2-7; weak D call: TRBD2 (6 bases). V lost 3 bases to trimming and J lost 4 bases, with 13 bases between them. Per the germline V gene, CDR1 is MNHEY and CDR2 is SVGAGI. The CDR3 length is 14 residues. The CDR3 loop reads CASSYSQGGYEQYF. The CDR3 bases are TGTGCCAGCAGTTATAGCCAGGGAGGATACGAGCAGTACTTC.

This chain uses TRBV10-3 with TRBJ2-1, with 10 nucleotides matching TRBD2. Trimming took 3 bases from V and 8 from J; bases not matched to a gene: 13. Germline V gene lookup returns CDR1 ENHRY and CDR2 SYGVKD. The CDR3 covers 17 residues. CDR3 DNA: TGTGCCATCAGTGAATTGAGGGCTAGCGGGAGTAGCGATGAGCAGTTCTTC. Translation: CAISELRASGSSDEQFF.

Many counts were recorded for this clonotype. V is TRBV10-3 and J is TRBJ2-7, with D perhaps matching TRBD2 (5 bases). The CDR3 contains 15 residues. The germline V gene has CDR1 ENHRY and CDR2 SYGVKD. The V and J ends lost 0 bases and 2 bases respectively, with 11 bases between them. The CDR3: CAISESGGFTYEQYF. CDR3 coding DNA: TGTGCCATCAGTGAGTCCGGCGGGTTTACCTACGAGCAGTACTTC.

This clonotype was observed a handful of times. This chain connects TRBV29-1 to TRBJ1-6; weak D call: TRBD1 (5 bases). Germline V gene sequence: CDR1 SQVTM, CDR2 ANQGSEA. The CDR3 is 13 amino acids. V gave up 6 bases and J gave up 8 bases, with 14 bases separating them. For the CDR3, the DNA is TGCAGCGTACAGGCCTTTAGGGATTCACCCCTCCACTTT. It translates to CSVQAFRDSPLHF.

Details on this clonotype: A much larger clone lies one base from this, so it may be a read error. The chain is built from TRBV4-2 and TRBJ2-7; D unclear. This CDR3 has 13 residues. Trimming stripped 3 bases from V and 3 bases from J, with 9 bases between. Germline V gene data show CDR1 as LGHNA and CDR2 as YNFKEQ. The DNA of the CDR3 is TGTGCCAGCAGCCACGATACCGTCTACGAGCAGTACTTC. It encodes CASSHDTVYEQYF.

Only a few counts were recorded for this clonotype. The chain is built from TRBV20-1 and TRBJ2-7; 7 bases are shared with TRBD2. This CDR3 has 13 amino acids. Germline V gene lookup returns CDR1 DFQATT and CDR2 SNEGSKA (reference sequence). V was clipped by 1 base and J by 3 bases; unmatched bases: 3. CDR3 sequence (DNA): TGCAGTGCTAGAGTTGCGGGAGTCTACGAGCAGTACTTC. It encodes CSARVAGVYEQYF.

This chain connects TRBV6-1 to TRBJ1-5; tentatively, D is TRBD1 (5 bases). There are 12 residues in the CDR3. The V end was cut by 7 bases, the J end by 7 bases, with 11 bases between. CDR1 and CDR2 from the germline V gene are MNHNS and SASEGT. For the CDR3, the DNA is TGTGCCAGCAAGCTGCAGGGACAGCCCCAGCATTTT. It codes for CASKLQGQPQHF.

This clonotype has only one observation. Relative to the germline gene, one junction end is altered; a read error may explain this. The CDR3 DNA sequence: TGCAGTCCAGGCGGGGGGACCCAAGACACCCAGTACTTC. Encoded protein: CSPGGGTQDTQYF. V gene TRBV20-1 combines with J gene TRBJ2-5; 8 bases agree with TRBD2. This CDR3 has 13 residues. The germline CDR1 and CDR2 sequences are DFQATT and SNEGSKA (reference sequence).

This clonotype was seen a few times. The chain combines TRBV7-9 with TRBJ2-7; weak D call: TRBD1 (6 bases). The V end lost 7 bases, the J end lost 5 bases, and 21 bases lay between the germline ends. From germline, CDR1 is SEHNR and CDR2 FQNEAQ (reference sequence). The CDR3 extends over 15 amino acids. The CDR3 loop is CASIPTTGLVNEQYF. CDR3 sequence (DNA): TGTGCCAGCATCCCGACGACAGGTTTGGTAAACGAGCAGTACTTC.

The chain recombines TRBV28 with TRBJ1-2; D gene unclear. Trimming pared 7 bases from V and 4 bases from J, leaving 10 bases between. Germline-derived CDR1 and CDR2 are MDHEN and SYDVKM. The CDR3 contains 12 residues. The CDR3 protein is CASTAEAYGYTF. For the CDR3, the DNA is TGTGCCAGCACCGCCGAGGCCTATGGCTACACCTTC.

The rearrangement joins TRBV2 to TRBJ2-1; TRBD2 agrees at 13 bases. In germline, CDR1 is SNHLY, CDR2 FYNNEI. The CDR3 is made up of 16 amino acids. Losses at the gene ends were 9 bases for V and 7 bases for J; bases not matched to a gene: 12. The CDR3 nucleotides read TGTGCCAGAAGAACCACCGGGACTAGCGGGACGAATGAGCAGTTCTTC. Translating gives CARRTTGTSGTNEQFF.

This clonotype turned up a few times. The J gene is TRBJ2-4, the V gene TRBV7-2; 10 bases match TRBD2. CDR1 SGHTA and CDR2 FQGNSA come from the germline V gene. The length of the CDR3 is 17 residues. With 8 bases clipped from V and 2 bases from J, the junction kept 12 bases outside the gene matches. CDR3 residues: CASGLAGVGGTKNIQYF. CDR3 sequence (DNA): TGTGCCAGCGGTCTAGCGGGAGTCGGTGGAACCAAAAACATTCAGTACTTC.

The chain employs TRBV6-5 and TRBJ1-2; 7 nucleotides align to TRBD1. The CDR3 extends over 14 amino acids. The J segment lost 1 base and the V segment lost 7 bases, leaving 6 bases of the junction unmatched. Germline CDR1 MNHEY, CDR2 SVGAGI. The CDR3 sequence: CASTRDSLNYGYTF. The CDR3 nucleotides read TGTGCCAGCACCCGGGACAGCCTTAACTATGGCTACACCTTC.

There are a few counts of this clonotype. The chain has TRBV5-6 and TRBJ2-3, with a possible D match to TRBD2 (7 bases). Germline V gives CDR1 SGHDT, CDR2 YYEEEE. The CDR3 is 16 amino acids. The V end was cut by 0 bases, the J end by 4 bases, with 15 bases between. The CDR3 region is CASSLAVGGPPDTQYF. The DNA of the CDR3 is TGTGCCAGCAGCTTGGCCGTGGGGGGGCCCCCAGATACGCAGTATTTT.

The V call is TRBV5-1, the J call TRBJ1-1, with 9 bases lining up with TRBD1. With 0 bases clipped from V and 6 bases from J, the junction kept 9 bases outside the gene matches. Germline CDR1 SGHRS, CDR2 YFSETQ. This CDR3 is built from 16 residues. CDR3 region: CASSLGGTGRVAEAFF. CDR3 sequence (DNA): TGCGCCAGCAGCTTGGGGGGGACAGGGCGTGTCGCTGAAGCTTTCTTT.

The chain is built from TRBV5-1 and TRBJ2-7, with 10 positions matching TRBD2. From germline, CDR1 is SGHRS and CDR2 YFSETQ. The CDR3 contains 16 residues. The trim removed 7 bases at V and 5 bases at J, leaving 15 bases unmatched. The CDR3 DNA reads TGCGCCAGCGGCCCCCTAGCGGGAGTAATCCCCCACGAGCAGTACTTC. As protein: CASGPLAGVIPHEQYF. Filled out from reference TRBV5-1 and TRBJ2-7, the complete variable domain reads KAGVTQTPRYLIKTRGQQVTLSCSPISGHRSVSWYQQTPGQGLQFLFEYFSETQRNKGNFPGRFSGRQFSNSRSEMNVSTLELGDSALYLCASGPLAGVIPHEQYFGPGTRLTVT.

The chain carries TRBV9 and TRBJ1-1; the D gene is possibly TRBD1 (5 bases). The CDR3 is made up of 16 amino acids. Trimming pared 0 bases from V and 3 bases from J, leaving 15 bases between. In germline, CDR1 is SGDLS, CDR2 YYNGEE. The CDR3 loop reads CASSVVGVVGDTEAFF. The CDR3 DNA is TGTGCCAGCAGCGTAGTGGGGGTAGTAGGGGACACTGAAGCTTTCTTT.

The chain uses TRBV30 and TRBJ1-5; 10 bases match TRBD1. J lost 5 bases, V lost 5 bases, and 3 bases had no gene match. The CDR3 covers 13 residues. Germline CDR1 and CDR2: GTSNPN and SVGIG (reference sequence). The CDR3 sequence is CAWGDRGHQPQHF. CDR3 DNA sequence: TGTGCCTGGGGGGACAGGGGTCATCAGCCCCAGCATTTT.

The rearrangement links TRBV29-1 to TRBJ2-4, with D perhaps being TRBD1 or TRBD2 (6 bases each). In germline, CDR1 is SQVTM, CDR2 ANQGSEA. Between the trimmed V and J ends, which lost 4 bases and 3 bases, there was a span of 10 bases. This CDR3 has 13 amino acids. The CDR3 sequence: CSVVRGDKNIQYF. The CDR3 DNA is TGCAGCGTTGTGAGGGGGGACAAAAACATTCAGTACTTC.